The text below deals with one TCR beta chain. Measured with immunoSEQ multiplex PCR; TCRdb has only the in-frame clones, and not every one. This table has 93,000 or so clones, 85% to 90% appearing once. This sample is drawn from a study of control samples from healthy donors and cancer patients. V was clipped by 2 bases and J by 6 bases, with 2 bases between them. CDR3 length equals 11 residues. Germline V gene lookup returns CDR1 MNHEY and CDR2 SVGEGT. The chain has TRBV6-2 or TRBV6-3 and TRBJ2-1; D is ambiguous. The sequenced material came from PBMCs. This receptor was obtained from a man aged 60 to 75 with lung cancer. Here the CDR3 reads CASSYGNEQFF. DNA of the CDR3: TGTGCCAGCAGTTACGGCAATGAGCAGTTCTTC.